This passage covers 5 T cell receptor beta chains from one sample sequenced in a study of spatial heterogeneity in lung cancer. The time point was: blood at routine non-recurrence follow-up after resection. TCRdb ran MiXCR on the 5' RACE reads and lists one entry per CDR3 protein. The table has roughly 46,000 distinct CDR3 sequences, 12% seen once. The source material was PBMCs, sampled at follow-up. The source of these receptors is a male donor with early-stage non-small cell lung cancer.

This clonotype appeared a few times. CDR3 loop: CASSPRAEETQYF. The DNA for the CDR3 is TGTGCCAGCAGCCCCAGGGCGGAAGAGACCCAGTACTTC. The chain uses TRBV16 and TRBJ2-5; tentatively, D is TRBD1 (5 bases). The CDR3 sequence is 13 residues long. The V end was cut by 4 bases, the J end by 3 bases, with 9 bases between. Germline V CDR1 and CDR2: KGHSY, FQNENV.

The rearrangement links TRBV7-2 to TRBJ2-5, with a weak D call TRBD2 (6 bases). CDR3 size: 14 residues. Germline V lookup: CDR1 SGHTA, CDR2 FQGNSA. V lost 5 bases, J lost 4 bases, and 14 bases lay in between. The DNA for the CDR3 is TGTGCCAGCAGCCTGGGGACCGGGGGAGAGACCCAGTACTTC. This gives the protein CASSLGTGGETQYF.

The rearrangement links TRBV4-2 to TRBJ2-3, with a weak D call TRBD2 (5 bases). V lost 1 base and J 1 base, leaving 6 bases between the germline ends. This CDR3 has 14 amino acids. From germline, CDR1 is LGHNA and CDR2 YNFKEQ. CDR3 DNA sequence: TGTGCCAGCAGCCAAGTGCGGGGCACAGATACGCAGTATTTT. It yields the protein CASSQVRGTDTQYF.

This clonotype appeared many times. This chain's CDR3 is CASSQDLSSGSRTDTQYF. CDR3 DNA sequence: TGTGCCAGCAGCCAAGATCTTTCTAGCGGGAGTAGGACAGATACGCAGTATTTT. The rearrangement links TRBV3-1 to TRBJ2-3, with 10 bases lining up with TRBD2. J lost 3 bases, V lost 0 bases, and 9 bases had no gene match. Germline V gene data show CDR1 as LGHDT and CDR2 as YNNKEL (reference sequence). CDR3 size: 18 residues.

This clonotype was seen only a few times. V gene TRBV29-1 combines with J gene TRBJ2-7; D perhaps matches TRBD2 (5 bases). The germline V and J ends were trimmed by 6 bases and 6 bases, with 15 bases remaining between them. CDR3 length: 12 amino acids. The germline V gene has CDR1 SQVTM and CDR2 ANQGSEA. The CDR3, as DNA: TGCAGCGTAGGCTTACTAGATGGCGAGCAGTACTTC. This sequence encodes CSVGLLDGEQYF.